Listed below are T cell receptor beta chains from one sample, sequenced in a study of T-cell memory formation after mild COVID-19. TCRdb used MiXCR to reprocess the 5' RACE reads, holding one entry per CDR3 protein. The sample consists of about 6,100 distinct CDR3 sequences, around 20% of them appearing once. The sequencing sample was made of PBMCs or a T cell subset sorted from them (not recorded which). The receptors were gathered from an adult woman who had mild COVID-19 (a few samples of this study predate the infection). Cell type and time point are not known. Each CDR3 is given with its conserved first and last residue.

>TRBV2
CASSDYGPYNEQFF
>TRBV12-3/TRBV12-4
CASSRQVWGDEQFF
>TRBV29-1
CSVDPASRPYNEQFF
>TRBV12-3/TRBV12-4
CASILTSGTHPSTDTQYF
>TRBV7-6
CASSLRFAGNNEKLFF
>TRBV9
CASSVGKGVRSGYTF
>TRBV7-2
CASSPRRKGTSGRYNEQFF
>TRBV7-9
CASSSGQGNSGYTF
>TRBV15
CATSPQGQLNTEAFF
>TRBV7-2
CASSSRGIVTGYEQYF
>TRBV5-6
CASSLAGRTDTQYF
>TRBV6-6
CASNLDRGRGSPLHF
>TRBV7-9
CASSFGTGRETQYF
>TRBV28
CASSQYRVNTEAFF
>TRBV20-1
CSAPRLAESTDTQYF
>TRBV30
CAWSPDKGASEQFF
>TRBV7-8
CASRTDRGLKDEQFF
>TRBV5-1
CASSLEAGSNIQYF
>TRBV5-1
CASSLALAGEVYNEQFF
>TRBV7-9
CASSSKGTNEQFF
>TRBV27
CASSFGRVGGYTF
>TRBV6-5
CASSYRQSNTEAFF
>TRBV5-1
CASSLAQVTGTDTQYF
>TRBV5-1
CASSLGGDGYTF
>TRBV19
CASSPGTFLLGELFF
>TRBV7-8
CASSLRVDTEAFF
>TRBV10-2
CASRRGAETYEQYF
>TRBV5-1
CASSGGLAGGMAGTDTQYF
>TRBV7-9
CASSPHPTGAADTQYF
>TRBV29-1
CSVLVRGKNTEAFF
>TRBV5-1
CASKGYSGNTIYF
>TRBV19
CASSASRSGSYEQYF
>TRBV15
CATSRSSASYNEQFF
>TRBV11-2
CASSLWLAQETQYF
>TRBV7-8
CASSLITSGGYEQYF
>TRBV30
CACGSGDRYEQYF
>TRBV30
CAWTTGRTTLQETQYF
>TRBV13
CASSLNRATYEQYF
>TRBV27
CASSLSPGLAIETQYF
>TRBV20-1
CSARAGLYEQYF
>TRBV12-3/TRBV12-4
CASSEEPGPGVNEQYF
>TRBV12-3/TRBV12-4
CASSSLRGVMNTEAFF
>TRBV6-1
CASSEVFKYGYTF
>TRBV13
CASSSQTSGSSSYNEQFF
>TRBV4-1
CASSQVFWGSSYNEQFF
>TRBV13
CASSSGTVPYEQYF
>TRBV6-6
CASSYSDRGGTEAFF